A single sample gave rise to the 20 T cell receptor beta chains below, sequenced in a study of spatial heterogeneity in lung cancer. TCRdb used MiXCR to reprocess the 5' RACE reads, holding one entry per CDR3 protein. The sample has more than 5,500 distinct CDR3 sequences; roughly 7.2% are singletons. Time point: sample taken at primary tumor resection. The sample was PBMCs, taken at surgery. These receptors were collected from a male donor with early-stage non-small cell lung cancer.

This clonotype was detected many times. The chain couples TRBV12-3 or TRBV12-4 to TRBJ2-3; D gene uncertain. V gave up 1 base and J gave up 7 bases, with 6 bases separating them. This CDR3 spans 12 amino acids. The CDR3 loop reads CASSLELHTQYF. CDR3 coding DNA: TGTGCCAGCAGTTTAGAATTGCATACGCAGTATTTT.

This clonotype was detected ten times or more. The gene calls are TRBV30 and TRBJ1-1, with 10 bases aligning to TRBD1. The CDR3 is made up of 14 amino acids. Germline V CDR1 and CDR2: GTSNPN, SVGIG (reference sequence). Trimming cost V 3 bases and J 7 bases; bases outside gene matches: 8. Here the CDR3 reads CAWSRDRGFLEAFF. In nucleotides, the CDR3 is TGTGCCTGGAGCCGGGACAGGGGTTTCCTTGAAGCTTTCTTT.

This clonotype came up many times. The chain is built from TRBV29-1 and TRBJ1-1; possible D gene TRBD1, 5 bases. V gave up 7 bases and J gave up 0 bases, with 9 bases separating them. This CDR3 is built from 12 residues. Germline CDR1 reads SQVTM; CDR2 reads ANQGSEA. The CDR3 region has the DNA TGCAGCGGCCAGGGTATGAACACTGAAGCTTTCTTT. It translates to CSGQGMNTEAFF.

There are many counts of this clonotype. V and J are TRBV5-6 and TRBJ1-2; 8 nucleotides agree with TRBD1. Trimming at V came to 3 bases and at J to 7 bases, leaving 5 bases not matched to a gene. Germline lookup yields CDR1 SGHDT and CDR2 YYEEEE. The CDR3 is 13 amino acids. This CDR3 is CASSWITGGGYTF. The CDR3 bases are TGTGCCAGCAGCTGGATCACAGGGGGTGGCTACACCTTC. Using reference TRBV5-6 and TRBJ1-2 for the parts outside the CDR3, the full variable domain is DAGVTQSPTHLIKTRGQQVTLRCSPKSGHDTVSWYQQALGQGPQFIFQYYEEEERQRGNFPDRFSGHQFPNYSSELNVNALLLGDSALYLCASSWITGGGYTFGSGTRLTVV.

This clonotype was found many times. The CDR3 protein is CASSLDLDRAHTQYF. As DNA, the CDR3 is TGTGCCAGCAGCTTAGATCTGGACCGTGCCCATACGCAGTATTTT. The V gene is TRBV11-3, the J gene TRBJ2-3; no definite D call. Trimming pared 0 bases from V and 7 bases from J, leaving 14 bases between. This CDR3 comprises 15 residues. The germline V gene has CDR1 SGHNT and CDR2 YENEEA.

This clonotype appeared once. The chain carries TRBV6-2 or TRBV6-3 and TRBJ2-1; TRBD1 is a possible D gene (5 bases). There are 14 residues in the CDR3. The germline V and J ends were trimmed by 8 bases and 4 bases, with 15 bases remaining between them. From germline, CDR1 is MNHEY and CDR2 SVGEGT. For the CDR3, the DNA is TGTGCCAGCTCCCAAAGGAACAGGTACAATGAGCAGTTCTTC. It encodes CASSQRNRYNEQFF.

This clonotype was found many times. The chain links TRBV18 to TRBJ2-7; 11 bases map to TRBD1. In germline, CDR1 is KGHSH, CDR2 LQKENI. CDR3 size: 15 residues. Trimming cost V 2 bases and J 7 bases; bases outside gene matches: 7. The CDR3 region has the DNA TGTGCCAGCTCACCAGGAGGACAGGGGGCGAGAGAGCAGTACGTC. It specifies CASSPGGQGAREQYV.

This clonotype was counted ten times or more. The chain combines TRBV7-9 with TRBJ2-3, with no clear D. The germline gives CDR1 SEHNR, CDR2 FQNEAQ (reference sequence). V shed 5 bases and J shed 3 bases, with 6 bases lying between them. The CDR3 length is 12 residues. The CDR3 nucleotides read TGTGCCAGCAGCCAACTGACAGATACGCAGTATTTT. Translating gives CASSQLTDTQYF.

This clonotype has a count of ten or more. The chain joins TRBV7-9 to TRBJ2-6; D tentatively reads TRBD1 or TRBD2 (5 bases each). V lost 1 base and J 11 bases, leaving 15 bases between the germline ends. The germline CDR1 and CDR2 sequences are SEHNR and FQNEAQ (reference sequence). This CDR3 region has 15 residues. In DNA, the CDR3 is TGTGCCAGCAGCTTAGGAGTTGGGACGGTGGACGTCCTGACTTTC. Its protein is CASSLGVGTVDVLTF.

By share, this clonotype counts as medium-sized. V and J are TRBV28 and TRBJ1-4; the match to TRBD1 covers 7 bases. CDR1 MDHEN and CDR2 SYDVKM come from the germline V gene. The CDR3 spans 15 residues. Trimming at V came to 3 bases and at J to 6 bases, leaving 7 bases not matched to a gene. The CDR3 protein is CASSFNRGLYEKLFF. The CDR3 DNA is TGTGCCAGCAGTTTCAACAGGGGCCTATATGAAAAACTGTTTTTT. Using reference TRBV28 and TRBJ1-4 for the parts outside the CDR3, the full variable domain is DVKVTQSSRYLVKRTGEKVFLECVQDMDHENMFWYRQDPGLGLRLIYFSYDVKMKEKGDIPEGYSVSREKKERFSLILESASTNQTSMYLCASSFNRGLYEKLFFGSGTQLSVL.

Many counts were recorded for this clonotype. CDR3 in DNA: TGTGCCATCAGTGAGGAGGGGAGACTCAAAAGGGAAAATTACGGCTACACCTTC. Encoded protein: CAISEEGRLKRENYGYTF. This chain joins TRBV10-3 and TRBJ1-2; the D gene is possibly TRBD1 (5 bases). V was shortened by 2 bases and J by 8 bases, with 27 bases between the two germline ends. This CDR3 has 18 amino acids. Per the germline V gene, CDR1 is ENHRY and CDR2 is SYGVKD.

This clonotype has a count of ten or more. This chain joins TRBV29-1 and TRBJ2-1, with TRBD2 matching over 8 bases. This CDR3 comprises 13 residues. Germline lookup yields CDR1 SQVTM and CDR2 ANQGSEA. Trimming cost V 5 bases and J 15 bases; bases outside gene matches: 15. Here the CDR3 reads CSVSGTSGARRFF. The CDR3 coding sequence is TGCAGCGTTTCCGGTACTAGCGGAGCCCGCCGGTTCTTC.

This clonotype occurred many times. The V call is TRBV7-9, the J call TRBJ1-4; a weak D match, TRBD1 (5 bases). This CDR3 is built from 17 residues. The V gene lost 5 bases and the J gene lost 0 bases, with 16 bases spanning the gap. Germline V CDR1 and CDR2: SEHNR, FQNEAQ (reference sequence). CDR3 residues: CASSPRVGAATNEKLFF. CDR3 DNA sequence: TGTGCCAGCAGCCCGAGAGTCGGGGCGGCAACTAATGAAAAACTGTTTTTT. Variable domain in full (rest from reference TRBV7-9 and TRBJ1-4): DTGVSQNPRHKITKRGQNVTFRCDPISEHNRLYWYRQTLGQGPEFLTYFQNEAQLEKSRLLSDRFSAERPKGSFSTLEIQRTEQGDSAMYLCASSPRVGAATNEKLFFGSGTQLSVL.

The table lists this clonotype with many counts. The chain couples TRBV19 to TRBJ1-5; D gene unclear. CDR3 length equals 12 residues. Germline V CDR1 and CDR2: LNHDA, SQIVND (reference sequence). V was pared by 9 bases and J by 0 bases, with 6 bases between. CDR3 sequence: CASAVSNQPQHF. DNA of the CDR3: TGTGCCAGCGCAGTTAGCAATCAGCCCCAGCATTTT.

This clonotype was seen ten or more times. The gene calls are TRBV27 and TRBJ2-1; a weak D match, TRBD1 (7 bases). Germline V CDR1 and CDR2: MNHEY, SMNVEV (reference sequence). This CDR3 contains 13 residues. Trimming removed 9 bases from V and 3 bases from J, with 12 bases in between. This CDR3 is CASGGGSYNEQFF. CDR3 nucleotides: TGTGCCAGTGGAGGGGGCAGCTACAATGAGCAGTTCTTC.

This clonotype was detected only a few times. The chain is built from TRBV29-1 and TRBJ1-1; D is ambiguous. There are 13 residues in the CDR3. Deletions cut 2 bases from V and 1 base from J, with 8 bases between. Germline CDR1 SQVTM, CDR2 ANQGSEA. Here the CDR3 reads CSVEPQQNTEAFF. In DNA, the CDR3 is TGCAGCGTTGAACCCCAACAGAACACTGAAGCTTTCTTT. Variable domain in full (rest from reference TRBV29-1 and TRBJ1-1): SAVISQKPSRDICQRGTSLTIQCQVDSQVTMMFWYRQQPGQSLTLIATANQGSEATYESGFVIDKFPISRPNLTFSTLTVSNMSPEDSSIYLCSVEPQQNTEAFFGQGTRLTVV.

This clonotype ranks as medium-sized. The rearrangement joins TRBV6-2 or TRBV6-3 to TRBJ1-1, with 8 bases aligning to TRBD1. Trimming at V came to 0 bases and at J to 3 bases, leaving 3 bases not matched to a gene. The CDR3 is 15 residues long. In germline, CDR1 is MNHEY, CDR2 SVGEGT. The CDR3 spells CASSYSTGVDTEAFF. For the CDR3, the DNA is TGTGCCAGCAGTTACTCGACAGGGGTGGACACTGAAGCTTTCTTT.

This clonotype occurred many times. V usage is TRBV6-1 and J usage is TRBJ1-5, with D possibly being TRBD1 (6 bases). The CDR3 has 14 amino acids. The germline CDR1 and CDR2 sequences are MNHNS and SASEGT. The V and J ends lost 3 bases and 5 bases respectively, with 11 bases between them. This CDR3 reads CASSEDRGDQPQHF. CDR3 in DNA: TGTGCCAGCAGTGAGGACAGAGGGGATCAGCCCCAGCATTTT.

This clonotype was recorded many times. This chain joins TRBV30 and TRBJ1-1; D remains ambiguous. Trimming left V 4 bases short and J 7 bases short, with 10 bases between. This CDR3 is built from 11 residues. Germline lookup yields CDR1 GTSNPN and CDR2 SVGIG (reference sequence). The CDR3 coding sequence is TGTGCCTGGAACGGCCAGATTGAAGCTTTCTTT. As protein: CAWNGQIEAFF.

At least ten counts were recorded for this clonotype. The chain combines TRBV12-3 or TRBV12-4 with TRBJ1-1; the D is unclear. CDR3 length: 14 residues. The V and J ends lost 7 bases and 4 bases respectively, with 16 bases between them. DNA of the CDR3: TGTGCCAGCATTAAGACGCCGGATGGCACTGAAGCTTTCTTT. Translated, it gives CASIKTPDGTEAFF.